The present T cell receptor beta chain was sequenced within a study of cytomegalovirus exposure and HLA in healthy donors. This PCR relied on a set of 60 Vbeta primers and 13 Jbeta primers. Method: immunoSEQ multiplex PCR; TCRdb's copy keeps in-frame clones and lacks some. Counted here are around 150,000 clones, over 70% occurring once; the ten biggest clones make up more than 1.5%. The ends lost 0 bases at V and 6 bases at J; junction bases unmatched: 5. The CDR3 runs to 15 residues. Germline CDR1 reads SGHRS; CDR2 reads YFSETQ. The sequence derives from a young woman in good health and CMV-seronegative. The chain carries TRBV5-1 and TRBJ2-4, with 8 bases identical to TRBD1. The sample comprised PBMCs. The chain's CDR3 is CASSLGGQGVNIQYF. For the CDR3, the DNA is TGCGCCAGCAGCTTGGGTGGACAGGGAGTAAACATTCAGTACTTC.